This TCR beta chain derives from a study of shared clonotypes between healthy human individuals. Terminally differentiated effector memory CD45RA+ cells were excluded by CCR7 positive selection of CD45RO-negative cells. This clone occurred once. This CDR3 is also generated by other DNA sequences in the sample. The CDR3 runs to 14 residues. Germline V lookup: CDR1 MDHEN, CDR2 SYDVKM. The germline V and J ends were trimmed by 2 bases and 0 bases, with 5 bases remaining between them. Per the original methods: Without quality scores, immunoSEQ junctional reads could not be filtered like full-length reads. Method: immunoSEQ multiplex PCR; TCRdb's copy keeps in-frame clones and lacks some. Clone size and the V and J calls come from that table; the DNA yielded D and trimming. The sample shows around 600,000 clones, roughly 95% of them seen only once.

This TCR was recovered from a woman in her thirties in good health. The rearrangement links TRBV28 to TRBJ1-3; D remains ambiguous. Sequencing was done on a sample of naive CD8+ T cells sorted from blood. As DNA, the CDR3 is TGTGCCAGCAGTTTACCCCTCTCTGGAAACACCATATATTTT. This sequence encodes CASSLPLSGNTIYF.